This entry lists 16 T cell receptor beta chains sequenced from one sample in a study of PD-L1 blockade in urothelial cancer. The repertoire was sequenced with immunoSEQ multiplex PCR; TCRdb's copy has only in-frame clones and lacks some. This repertoire shows 45,000 to 50,000 clones, approximately 88% found once; its top ten account for 3% to 5%. Source: PBMCs, taken around atezolizumab (anti-PD-L1) treatment. Source of these receptors: an elderly man with urothelial cancer.

The chain couples TRBV5-1 to TRBJ1-1; no definite D call. CDR3 size: 18 residues. Trimming removed 0 bases at V and 11 bases at J, with 29 bases between. Germline V gene sequence: CDR1 SGHRS, CDR2 YFSETQ. In nucleotides, the CDR3 is TGCGCCAGCAGCTTGGTAAAAGGTCTCAACTCAGGAACACAAGAGGCTTTCTTT. This encodes CASSLVKGLNSGTQEAFF.

The chain employs TRBV19 and TRBJ2-4; the D is unclear. Trimming cost V 1 base and J 0 bases, with 4 bases left between them. This CDR3 is built from 14 residues. Germline V gene data show CDR1 as LNHDA and CDR2 as SQIVND (reference sequence). The CDR3 sequence: CASSIAVAKNIQYF. Here the CDR3 DNA reads TGTGCCAGTAGTATAGCAGTAGCCAAAAACATTCAGTACTTC.

This sequence joins TRBV4-1 and TRBJ2-5; 8 bases agree with TRBD1. This CDR3 contains 12 residues. Germline V gene data show CDR1 as MGHRA and CDR2 as YSYEKL. V lost 8 bases, J lost 3 bases, and 2 bases stayed unmatched. CDR3 amino acids: CASGQGEETQYF. The CDR3 DNA reads TGCGCCAGCGGACAGGGTGAAGAGACCCAGTACTTC.

This clone has just one count. The chain recombines TRBV7-8 with TRBJ2-7; perhaps TRBD1 as D (7 bases). This CDR3 is built from 13 residues. V dropped 10 bases and J dropped 4 bases, with 17 bases sitting between them. The germline V gene encodes CDR1 SGHVS and CDR2 FQNEAQ. The CDR3 here is CATSTGRLYEQYF. The DNA of the CDR3 is TGTGCCACCTCGACAGGGAGGCTTTACGAGCAGTACTTC.

The CDR3, as DNA: TGTGCCAGCACTCTCGGACAGGGGCTCTCCTACGAGCAGTACTTC. Amino acids: CASTLGQGLSYEQYF. The V and J genes are TRBV6-5 and TRBJ2-7, with 9 bases aligning to TRBD1. Germline V gene data show CDR1 as MNHEY and CDR2 as SVGAGI. V lost 7 bases and J lost 0; bases outside the gene matches: 7. The CDR3 contains 15 residues.

This chain connects TRBV7-9 to TRBJ1-5; D gene uncertain. Germline V gene lookup returns CDR1 SEHNR and CDR2 FQNEAQ (reference sequence). Trimming cost V 0 bases and J 9 bases, with 9 bases left between them. This CDR3 spans 13 amino acids. The CDR3 protein is CASSLALLSPQHF. The CDR3 nucleotides are TGTGCCAGCAGCTTAGCCCTACTTTCGCCCCAGCATTTT.

The V gene is TRBV2, the J gene TRBJ1-2; no clear D. The V gene lost 7 bases and the J gene lost 4 bases, with 13 bases spanning the gap. Germline-derived CDR1 and CDR2 are SNHLY and FYNNEI. The CDR3 contains 13 residues. The CDR3 spells CASIGSVSYGYTF. The CDR3 region has the DNA TGTGCCAGCATAGGGAGTGTTAGCTATGGCTACACCTTC.

This chain joins TRBV28 and TRBJ2-7; TRBD1 matches 10 bases. The V segment lost 8 bases and the J segment 3 bases; nucleotides outside the gene matches: 10. CDR1 is MDHEN and CDR2 is SYDVKM in the germline V gene. The CDR3 runs to 15 residues. CDR3 in DNA: TGTGCCAGCCACCCCCGGGGACAGGGGAACTACGAGCAGTACTTC. It specifies CASHPRGQGNYEQYF.

The CDR3 sequence: CASSPGTAPYYEQYF. In DNA, the CDR3 is TGTGCCAGCAGTCCAGGGACAGCCCCTTACTACGAGCAGTACTTC. V is TRBV28 and J is TRBJ2-7; 7 bases match TRBD1. The length of the CDR3 is 15 residues. CDR1 is MDHEN and CDR2 is SYDVKM in the germline V gene. J was trimmed by 3 bases and V by 5 bases; bases with no gene match: 10.

The chain uses TRBV7-8 and TRBJ2-5; 11 bases align to TRBD2. The V and J ends lost 5 bases and 12 bases, in that order; junction bases with no gene match: 8. The CDR3 sequence is 13 residues long. Per the germline V gene, CDR1 is SGHVS and CDR2 is FQNEAQ. The CDR3 DNA sequence: TGTGCCAGCAGCCCGACCGGGACTAGCGGAAAGTACTTC. This codes for CASSPTGTSGKYF. Looking up the rest from reference TRBV7-8 and TRBJ2-5 gives the full variable domain: GAGVSQSPRYKVAKRGQDVALRCDPISGHVSLFWYQQALGQGPEFLTYFQNEAQLDKSGLPSDRFFAERPEGSVSTLKIQRTQQEDSAVYLCASSPTGTSGKYFGPGTRLLVL.

V and J are TRBV11-2 and TRBJ2-3; 9 bases line up with TRBD2. The CDR3 totals 16 residues. Germline CDR1 is SGHAT and CDR2 is FQNNGV. V shed 3 bases and J 0 bases; nucleotides not matched to a gene: 4. The DNA for the CDR3 is TGTGCCAGCAGCTTGGGGACTAGCCCTAGCACAGATACGCAGTATTTT. It yields the protein CASSLGTSPSTDTQYF.

Here the CDR3 reads CASSSVTGQFRGNTIYF. For the CDR3, the DNA is TGTGCCAGCAGCTCTGTGACAGGACAGTTTCGGGGAAACACCATATATTTT. V is TRBV5-5 and J is TRBJ1-3; TRBD1 might be the D (6 bases). Germline CDR1 SGHKS, CDR2 YYEKEE (reference sequence). Trimming cost V 3 bases and J 4 bases, with 20 bases left between them. There are 17 residues in the CDR3.

The rearrangement uses TRBV6-6 and TRBJ1-1; D uncertain. V lost 5 bases and J lost 1, with 8 bases in between. There are 13 residues in the CDR3. From germline, CDR1 is MNHNY and CDR2 SVGAGI (reference sequence). The CDR3, as DNA: TGTGCCAGCAGTGGAGGGTGGAACACTGAAGCTTTCTTT. Amino acids: CASSGGWNTEAFF.

J is TRBJ1-1 and V is TRBV18; D is unclear. V lost 3 bases to trimming and J lost 0 bases, with 8 bases between them. This CDR3 is built from 14 residues. Germline values: CDR1 KGHSH, CDR2 LQKENI. The CDR3 nucleotides read TGTGCCAGCTCACCGGGCAGACTGAACACTGAAGCTTTCTTT. Amino acids: CASSPGRLNTEAFF. The full variable domain, rest sourced from reference TRBV18 and TRBJ1-1, is NAGVMQNPRHLVRRRGQEARLRCSPMKGHSHVYWYRQLPEEGLKFMVYLQKENIIDESGMPKERFSAEFPKEGPSILRIQQVVRGDSAAYFCASSPGRLNTEAFFGQGTRLTVV.

This chain joins TRBV7-2 and TRBJ1-2; D gene unclear. Trimming removed 2 bases from V and 3 bases from J, with 16 bases in between. The CDR3 sequence is 16 residues long. The germline CDR1 and CDR2 sequences are SGHTA and FQGNSA. The CDR3 DNA follows: TGTGCCAGCAGCTTAACGGGATGGGGAGCGGACTATGGCTACACCTTC. Protein sequence: CASSLTGWGADYGYTF.

This sequence joins TRBV18 and TRBJ1-2, with TRBD1 matching over 7 bases. The CDR3 extends over 15 amino acids. Germline CDR1 reads KGHSH; CDR2 reads LQKENI. The V and J ends lost 5 bases and 0 bases, in that order; junction bases with no gene match: 6. CDR3: CASSSGQATNYGYTF. The CDR3 DNA is TGTGCCAGCTCAAGTGGACAGGCTACTAACTATGGCTACACCTTC.